Below, one T cell receptor beta chain is given with its context. This entry belongs to a study of blood T cell repertoires in COVID-19. Overall study: The United States, Italy and Spain were the sources of the acute and convalescent COVID-19 samples. The cDNA or gDNA used as material had been derived from T cells, B-cell-depleted T cells, or PBMCs.

Germline V CDR1 and CDR2: SGHRS, YFSETQ. Losses at the gene ends were 2 bases for V and 4 bases for J; bases not matched to a gene: 13. This CDR3 has 17 residues. As handled by the study authors: Reference gene primer amplification gave estimated nucleated cell counts. Data came from immunoSEQ multiplex PCR; TCRdb stores just in-frame clones and leaves some out. Clone size and V and J calls were adopted from that table, with D and trimming inferred from the DNA. The sample consists of more than 90,000 clones, about 85% of them appearing once. The sample taken for sequencing was peripheral blood. The V and J genes are TRBV5-1 and TRBJ2-7; 9 positions match TRBD1. This clonotype was sampled from a man aged 35-49 years with acute or convalescent COVID-19. The CDR3 DNA reads as TGCGCCAGCAGCTTAATACGGAGCCGGGACAGGGAGTACGAGCAGTACTTC. It is translated as CASSLIRSRDREYEQYF.